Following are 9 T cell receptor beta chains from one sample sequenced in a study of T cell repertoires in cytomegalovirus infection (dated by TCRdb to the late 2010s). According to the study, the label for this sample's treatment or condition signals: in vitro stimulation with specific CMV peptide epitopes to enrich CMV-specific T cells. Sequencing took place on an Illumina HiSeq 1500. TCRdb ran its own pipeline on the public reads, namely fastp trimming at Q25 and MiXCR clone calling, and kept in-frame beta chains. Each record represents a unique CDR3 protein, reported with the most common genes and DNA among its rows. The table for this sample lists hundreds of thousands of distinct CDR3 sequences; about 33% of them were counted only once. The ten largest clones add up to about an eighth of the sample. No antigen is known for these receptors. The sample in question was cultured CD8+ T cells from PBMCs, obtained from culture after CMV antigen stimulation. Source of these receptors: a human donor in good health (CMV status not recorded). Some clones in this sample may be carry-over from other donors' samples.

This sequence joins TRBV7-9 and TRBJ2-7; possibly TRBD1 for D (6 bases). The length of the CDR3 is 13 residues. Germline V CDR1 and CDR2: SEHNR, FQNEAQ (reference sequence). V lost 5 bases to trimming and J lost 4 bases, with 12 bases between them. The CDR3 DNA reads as TGTGCCAGCAGCCACGACAGGCCTTACGAGCAGTACTTC. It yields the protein CASSHDRPYEQYF.

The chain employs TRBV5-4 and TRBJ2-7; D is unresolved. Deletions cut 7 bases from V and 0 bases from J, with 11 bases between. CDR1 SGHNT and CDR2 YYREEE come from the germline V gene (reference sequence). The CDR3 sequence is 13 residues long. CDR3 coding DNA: TGTGCCAGCGGGTATGTCGACTCCTACGAGCAGTACTTC. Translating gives CASGYVDSYEQYF. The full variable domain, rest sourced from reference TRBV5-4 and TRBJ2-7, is ETGVTQSPTHLIKTRGQQVTLRCSSQSGHNTVSWYQQALGQGPQFIFQYYREEENGRGNFPPRFSGLQFPNYSSELNVNALELDDSALYLCASGYVDSYEQYFGPGTRLTVT.

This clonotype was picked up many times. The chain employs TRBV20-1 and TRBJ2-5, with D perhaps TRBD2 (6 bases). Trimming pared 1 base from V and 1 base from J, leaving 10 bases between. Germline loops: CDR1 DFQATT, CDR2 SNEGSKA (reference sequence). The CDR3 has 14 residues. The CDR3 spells CSARVAGPQETQYF. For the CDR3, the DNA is TGCAGTGCTAGAGTGGCGGGACCCCAAGAGACCCAGTACTTC.

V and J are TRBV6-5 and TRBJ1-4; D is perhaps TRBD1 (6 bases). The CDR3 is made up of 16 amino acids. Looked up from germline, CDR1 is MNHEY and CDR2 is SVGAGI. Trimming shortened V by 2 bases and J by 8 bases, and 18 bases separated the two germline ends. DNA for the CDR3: TGTGCCAGCAGTTACCAAGCAGGGGCGCATGGAGAAAAACTGTTTTTT. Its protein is CASSYQAGAHGEKLFF.

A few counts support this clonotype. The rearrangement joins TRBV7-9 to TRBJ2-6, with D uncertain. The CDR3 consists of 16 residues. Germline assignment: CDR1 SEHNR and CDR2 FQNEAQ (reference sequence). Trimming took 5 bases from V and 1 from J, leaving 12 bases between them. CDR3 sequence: CASSTRTDSGANVLTF. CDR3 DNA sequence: TGTGCCAGCAGCACCCGGACGGATTCTGGGGCCAACGTCCTGACTTTC.

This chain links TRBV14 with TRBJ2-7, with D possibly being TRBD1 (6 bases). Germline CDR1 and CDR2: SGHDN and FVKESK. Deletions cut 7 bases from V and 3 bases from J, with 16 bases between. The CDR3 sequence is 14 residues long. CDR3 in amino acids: CASKLQGTRYEQYF. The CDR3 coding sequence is TGTGCCAGCAAGCTACAGGGAACCCGCTACGAGCAGTACTTC.

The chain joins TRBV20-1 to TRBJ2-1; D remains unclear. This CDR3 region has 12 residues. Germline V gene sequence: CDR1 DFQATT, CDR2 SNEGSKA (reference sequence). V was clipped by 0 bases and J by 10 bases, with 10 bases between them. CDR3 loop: CSARDLGMEQFF. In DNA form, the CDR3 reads TGCAGTGCTAGAGATCTGGGGATGGAGCAGTTCTTC.

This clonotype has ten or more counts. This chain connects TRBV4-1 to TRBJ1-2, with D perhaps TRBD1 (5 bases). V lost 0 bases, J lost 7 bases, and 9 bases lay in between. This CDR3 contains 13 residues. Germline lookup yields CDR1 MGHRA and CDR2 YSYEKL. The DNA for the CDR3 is TGCGCCAGCAGCCAAGAGGTGACAGTTGGCTACACCTTC. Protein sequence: CASSQEVTVGYTF.

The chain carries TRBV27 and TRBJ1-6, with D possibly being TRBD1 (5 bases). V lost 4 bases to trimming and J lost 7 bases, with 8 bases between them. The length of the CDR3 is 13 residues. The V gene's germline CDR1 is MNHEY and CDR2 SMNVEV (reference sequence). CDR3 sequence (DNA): TGTGCCAGCAGTTGGGGGAGGAATTCACCCCTCCACTTT. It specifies CASSWGRNSPLHF.